Listed here are 28 T cell receptor beta chains from one sample, sequenced in a study of molecular identifiers for immune sequencing clone quantification. TCRdb re-derived calls from the PCR reads in MiXCR, one entry per CDR3 protein. This table holds some 94,000 distinct CDR3 sequences, approximately 23% found once. Sequencing was done on a sample of naive CD8+ T cells from blood, with Jurkat cell RNA spiked in. Subset given: FACS-sorted CD8+CD4-CCR7+CD45RA+ naive T cells. All receptors come from a human donor in good health. Some libraries in this study had Jurkat cell RNA spiked in.

The sample holds many counts of this clonotype. CDR3 DNA sequence: TGCGCCAGCAGCTTGGGAGACAGGGGTCAGGAGACCCAGTACTTC. This codes for CASSLGDRGQETQYF. J is TRBJ2-5 and V is TRBV5-1; 8 nucleotides match TRBD1. Germline V gene sequence: CDR1 SGHRS, CDR2 YFSETQ. V shed 0 bases, J shed 5 bases, and the junction held 6 bases outside the gene matches. This CDR3 region has 15 residues.

This rearrangement joins TRBV23-1 to TRBJ2-7; D possibly corresponds to TRBD1 (6 bases). TRBV23-1 belongs to the ORF category, with a function that is uncertain. This CDR3 is built from 12 residues. The germline V and J ends were trimmed by 10 bases and 3 bases, with 13 bases remaining between them. The CDR3 region has the DNA TGCGCCACTACCCCAGGGGACTACGAGCAGTACTTC. Translated, it gives CATTPGDYEQYF.

The sample holds many counts of this clonotype. V gene TRBV14 combines with J gene TRBJ2-3, with 7 bases lining up with TRBD2. CDR1 and CDR2 (germline): SGHDN, FVKESK. This CDR3 is 14 amino acids long. V was pared by 4 bases and J by 4 bases, with 5 bases of the junction left unmatched. For the CDR3, the DNA is TGTGCCAGCAGCCTTCTGCTAGCGGCAGATACGCAGTATTTT. Protein: CASSLLLAADTQYF.

The chain combines TRBV13 with TRBJ2-7; 12 nucleotides align to TRBD2. Germline CDR1 and CDR2: PRHDT and FYEKMQ (reference sequence). V shed 1 base, J shed 4 bases, and the junction held 5 bases outside the gene matches. The CDR3 is made up of 16 amino acids. CDR3 coding DNA: TGTGCCAGCAGCTTAGAGGGACTAGCGGGTTTGTACGAGCAGTACTTC. Protein product: CASSLEGLAGLYEQYF. The whole variable domain, remainder taken from reference TRBV13 and TRBJ2-7, is AAGVIQSPRHLIKEKRETATLKCYPIPRHDTVYWYQQGPGQDPQFLISFYEKMQSDKGSIPDRFSAQQFSDYHSELNMSSLELGDSALYFCASSLEGLAGLYEQYFGPGTRLTVT.

On this clonotype: One end of the junction fails to match germline, which may point to a read error. The chain combines TRBV5-6 with TRBJ2-5, with TRBD2 as a possible D gene (6 bases). The CDR3 has 15 residues. From germline, CDR1 is SGHDT and CDR2 YYEEEE. The DNA of the CDR3 is TGTGCCAGCAGCTTTTCAATGGCGGGGCGAGAGACCCTGTACTTC. Protein product: CASSFSMAGRETLYF. The complete variable domain, with remaining parts taken from reference TRBV5-6 and TRBJ2-5, reads DAGVTQSPTHLIKTRGQQVTLRCSPKSGHDTVSWYQQALGQGPQFIFQYYEEEERQRGNFPDRFSGHQFPNYSSELNVNALLLGDSALYLCASSFSMAGRETLYFGPGTRLLVL.

This clonotype has a count of ten or more. Written as DNA, the CDR3 is TGTGCCAGCAACCTAGGTCCCGGTCAGCCCCAGCATTTT. Translation gives CASNLGPGQPQHF. The rearrangement uses TRBV6-2 or TRBV6-3 and TRBJ1-5; D remains ambiguous. From germline, CDR1 is MNHEY and CDR2 SVGEGT. V dropped 7 bases and J dropped 6 bases, with 13 bases sitting between them. This CDR3 spans 13 amino acids.

At least ten counts were recorded for this clonotype. The rearrangement links TRBV30 to TRBJ2-2, with 9 nucleotides matching TRBD1. Germline-derived CDR1 and CDR2 are GTSNPN and SVGIG (reference sequence). The V segment lost 3 bases and the J segment 1 base; nucleotides outside the gene matches: 3. The length of the CDR3 is 15 residues. The CDR3 is CAWSHRGLNTGELFF. CDR3 coding DNA: TGTGCCTGGAGCCACAGGGGGCTGAACACCGGGGAGCTGTTTTTT. The full variable domain, completed using reference TRBV30 and TRBJ2-2, is SQTIHQWPATLVQPVGSPLSLECTVEGTSNPNLYWYRQAAGRGLQLLFYSVGIGQISSEVPQNLSASRPQDRQFILSSKKLLLSDSGFYLCAWSHRGLNTGELFFGEGSRLTVL.

A remark on this clonotype: A much bigger clone sits one base away, suggesting this may be a read error. The V gene is TRBV9, the J gene TRBJ2-1; no reliable D call. The CDR3 extends over 13 amino acids. Germline V gives CDR1 SGDLS, CDR2 YYNGEE. The CDR3: CASSVVDWNERFF. In DNA form, the CDR3 reads TGTGCCAGCAGCGTAGTGGATTGGAATGAGCGGTTCTTC.

Comments on this clonotype: Relative to the germline gene, one junction end is altered; a read error may explain this. The J gene is TRBJ1-1, the V gene TRBV5-1; 7 bases are shared with TRBD1. This CDR3 is 15 amino acids long. CDR1 and CDR2 from the germline V gene are SGHRS and YFSETQ. The CDR3 spells CTSSLGWDRNTEAFF. In DNA form, the CDR3 reads TGCACCAGCAGCTTGGGGTGGGACAGGAACACTGAAGCTTTCTTT.

Comment on this clonotype: Because it lacks the conserved phenylalanine or tryptophan at the end, this CDR3 is likely a read error. The chain links TRBV11-3 to TRBJ2-1, with a tentative D call TRBD1 (6 bases). CDR1 and CDR2 (germline): SGHNT, YENEEA. The V and J ends lost 1 base and 8 bases respectively, with 9 bases between them. The CDR3 length is 13 residues. The DNA of the CDR3 is TGTGCCAGCAGCTTAGTCCCAGGGGATGAGCAGTTCGTC. Translation: CASSLVPGDEQFV.

Of note for this clonotype: At one of its ends the junction is not consistent with the germline gene, which may arise from a read error. J is TRBJ1-1 and V is TRBV25-1; 8 bases agree with TRBD1. The CDR3 spans 13 residues. In germline, CDR1 is MGHDK, CDR2 SYGVNS. The CDR3 nucleotides read TGTACCAGCGAGGGGCAGGGGGCCACTGAAGCTTTCTTT. Residues: CTSEGQGATEAFF.

At least ten counts were recorded for this clonotype. The chain combines TRBV7-8 with TRBJ1-5; 7 nucleotides agree with TRBD1. V was clipped by 2 bases and J by 0 bases; unmatched bases: 10. Germline V gene data show CDR1 as SGHVS and CDR2 as FQNEAQ. The CDR3 loop spans 18 amino acids. Written as DNA, the CDR3 is TGTGCCAGCAGCTTAAGGGGGCAATCAAGTGGTAGCAATCAGCCCCAGCATTTT. Translated: CASSLRGQSSGSNQPQHF.

V usage is TRBV4-1 and J usage is TRBJ2-1; TRBD2 aligns across 7 bases. Trimming cost V 4 bases and J 4 bases; bases outside gene matches: 10. CDR3 length: 16 residues. Germline assignment: CDR1 MGHRA and CDR2 YSYEKL. CDR3 DNA: TGCGCCAGCAGCCCCTCCCTCGCCGGGGGGTACAATGAGCAGTTCTTC. Translated, it gives CASSPSLAGGYNEQFF.

This clonotype has just a few counts. The J gene is TRBJ1-4, the V gene TRBV7-9, with 8 bases matching TRBD1. Trimming removed 1 base from V and 2 bases from J; junction bases left unmatched: 9. This CDR3 has 18 residues. Germline-derived CDR1 and CDR2 are SEHNR and FQNEAQ (reference sequence). The CDR3 DNA reads as TGTGCCAGCAGCTTAGTCGGGACAGGCTTATTTACTAATGAAAAACTGTTTTTT. Amino acids: CASSLVGTGLFTNEKLFF. The variable domain in full, completed from reference TRBV7-9 and TRBJ1-4, reads DTGVSQNPRHKITKRGQNVTFRCDPISEHNRLYWYRQTLGQGPEFLTYFQNEAQLEKSRLLSDRFSAERPKGSFSTLEIQRTEQGDSAMYLCASSLVGTGLFTNEKLFFGSGTQLSVL.

The sample holds many counts of this clonotype. The chain is built from TRBV6-2 or TRBV6-3 and TRBJ2-3; a possible D gene is TRBD2 (6 bases). V lost 2 bases to trimming and J lost 7 bases, with 16 bases between them. CDR3 length: 15 amino acids. CDR1 is MNHEY, CDR2 SVGEGT, per germline. DNA for the CDR3: TGTGCCAGCAGTTACCCGGAGGGAGCGACGAATACGCAGTATTTT. Amino acid sequence: CASSYPEGATNTQYF.

V gene TRBV4-3 combines with J gene TRBJ2-1; 8 bases match TRBD1. The CDR3 contains 16 residues. V shed 0 bases and J 15 bases; nucleotides not matched to a gene: 16. From germline, CDR1 is LGHNA and CDR2 YSLEER. In nucleotides, the CDR3 is TGCGCCAGCAGCCAAGAGGACAGGGCTTCCTCCACTGCGCCGTTCTTC. It yields the protein CASSQEDRASSTAPFF.

The sample holds many counts of this clonotype. The rearrangement links TRBV4-3 to TRBJ2-3; D is ambiguous. Trimming pared 0 bases from V and 2 bases from J, leaving 15 bases between. This CDR3 is built from 17 residues. CDR1 is LGHNA and CDR2 is YSLEER in the germline V gene. The CDR3 loop is CASSQDLAGIPTDTQYF. The DNA for the CDR3 is TGCGCCAGCAGCCAAGATTTGGCAGGAATACCCACAGATACGCAGTATTTT.

This clonotype was seen repeatedly, ten times or more. The chain links TRBV7-6 to TRBJ1-1; D is perhaps TRBD1 (5 bases). The CDR3 consists of 15 residues. The germline gives CDR1 SGHVS, CDR2 FNYEAQ. Deletions cut 1 base from V and 5 bases from J, with 14 bases between. The CDR3: CASSLESGLGTEAFF. DNA of the CDR3: TGTGCCAGCAGCTTAGAGTCAGGGTTAGGTACTGAAGCTTTCTTT.

On this clonotype itself: This could be a read error, since a much larger clone is one nucleotide away. The rearrangement joins TRBV29-1 to TRBJ2-3; 9 positions match TRBD2. This CDR3 has 13 amino acids. Germline V gene lookup returns CDR1 SQVTM and CDR2 ANQGSEA. CDR3 nucleotides: TGCAGCGCCCGCGGGGGGGCGGCAGATACGCAGTGTTTT. Amino acids: CSARGGAADTQCF.

This clonotype was counted once. Sequence at one end of the junction differs from germline and may be a read error. The gene calls are TRBV7-9 and TRBJ2-2, with TRBD1 matching over 12 bases. This CDR3 contains 21 residues. Per the germline V gene, CDR1 is SEHNR and CDR2 is FQNEAQ (reference sequence). The CDR3 protein is CASSPRFGTGGGNANTGGLFF. CDR3 in DNA: TGTGCCAGCAGCCCCCGGTTTGGGACAGGGGGCGGGAACGCGAACACCGGGGGGCTGTTTTTT.

This clonotype occurred many times. The chain has TRBV5-5 and TRBJ2-7; tentatively, D is TRBD2 (6 bases). The germline V gene has CDR1 SGHKS and CDR2 YYEKEE (reference sequence). Trimming cost V 2 bases and J 1 base, with 13 bases left between them. The CDR3 has 15 amino acids. CDR3 in DNA: TGTGCCAGCAGCTTTGCGGGGCGGAATTCCTACGAGCAGTACTTC. Protein: CASSFAGRNSYEQYF.

Remarks on this clonotype: A much more abundant neighbour one base away suggests this may be a read error. The rearrangement joins TRBV5-4 to TRBJ2-7; TRBD2 aligns across 13 bases. CDR3 length equals 15 residues. V shed 4 bases, J shed 6 bases, and the junction held 7 bases outside the gene matches. Germline loops: CDR1 SGHNT, CDR2 YYREEE (reference sequence). The DNA of the CDR3 is TGTGCCAGCAGCGGGGGACTAGCGGGAAGGTGCGAGCAGTACTTC. This translates into CASSGGLAGRCEQYF.

The V call is TRBV6-2 or TRBV6-3, the J call TRBJ2-7; 7 nucleotides agree with TRBD1. The CDR3 consists of 14 residues. V trimming: 6 bases; J trimming: 3 bases; junction bases outside the gene matches: 8. CDR1 is MNHEY and CDR2 is SVGEGT in the germline V gene. Here the CDR3 reads CASSNPRQGYEQYF. The CDR3 DNA follows: TGTGCCAGCAGCAACCCACGACAGGGCTACGAGCAGTACTTC.

This clonotype was counted a few times. The chain carries TRBV12-3 or TRBV12-4 and TRBJ2-3; 9 bases are a match to TRBD2. V gave up 7 bases and J gave up 2 bases; unmatched junction bases: 7. This CDR3 is 15 amino acids long. CDR3 DNA sequence: TGTGCCAGCATCCCCCCGGGACTAGCCACAGATACGCAGTATTTT. This translates into CASIPPGLATDTQYF.

A few counts support this clonotype. The chain links TRBV4-1 to TRBJ2-1, with 10 positions matching TRBD1. CDR3 length equals 17 residues. J gave up 7 bases and V 1 base, and 10 bases lay outside the gene matches. The germline CDR1 and CDR2 sequences are MGHRA and YSYEKL. CDR3 DNA: TGCGCCAGCAGCCAAGTACGGACAGGGGGTTTGGGGAATGAGCAGTTCTTC. It encodes CASSQVRTGGLGNEQFF.

This clonotype is medium-sized by share. Compared with germline, one end of the junction differs, possibly owing to a read error. This chain links TRBV29-1 with TRBJ2-7; D uncertain. Germline V gene lookup returns CDR1 SQVTM and CDR2 ANQGSEA. This CDR3 is 13 amino acids long. CDR3 nucleotides: TGCAGCGTGGAAGGACGGACGAGGTACGAGCAGTACTTC. Translation: CSVEGRTRYEQYF.

About this clonotype: This CDR3 is missing its conserved last phenylalanine or tryptophan, likely due to a read error. V and J are TRBV19 and TRBJ1-5, with D possibly matching TRBD1 (6 bases). CDR3 length: 14 amino acids. V was pared by 5 bases and J by 5 bases, with 13 bases between. Germline CDR1 and CDR2: LNHDA and SQIVND (reference sequence). CDR3: CASSPTGPHQPQHC. The CDR3 bases are TGTGCCAGTAGTCCTACAGGGCCCCATCAGCCCCAGCATTGT.

This clonotype was found once. This clone may be a read error of a much larger clone one base away. The chain is built from TRBV7-6 and TRBJ2-3, with 7 bases that match TRBD1. Germline values: CDR1 SGHVS, CDR2 FNYEAQ. This CDR3 has 14 residues. J gave up 7 bases and V 0 bases, and 4 bases lay outside the gene matches. CDR3 bases: TGTGCCAGCAGCTTAGCGGTAGGGGGCAATACGCAGTATTTT. Translation gives CASSLAVGGNTQYF.